This T cell receptor beta chain was obtained from a study of identical twins. Worth noting for this clonotype: Its matching antigen is unknown. The CDR3 end shows no conserved phenylalanine or tryptophan, and so a read error is likely.

The germline V gene encodes CDR1 KGHSH and CDR2 LQKENI. V lost 1 base to trimming and J lost 2 bases, with 18 bases between them. The CDR3 runs 17 residues. One entry per CDR3 protein results from TCRdb running MiXCR on the 5' RACE reads. This sample has hundreds of thousands of distinct CDR3 sequences, with roughly 6% found just once. Study-wide findings and caveats: The degree of excess twin sharing was weaker in beta out-of-frame sequences.

This receptor was taken from a young man in good health. Sample: naive T cells sorted from blood. This rearrangement joins TRBV18 to TRBJ2-7, with D tentatively TRBD2 (5 bases). The CDR3 sequence is CASSPLPSRSPPYEQYS. Written as DNA, the CDR3 is TGTGCCAGCTCACCACTCCCTAGCCGTTCCCCGCCCTACGAGCAGTACTCC.